A selection of T cell receptor beta chains follows, all from one sample in a study of T cells expressing NK-cell markers. TCRdb re-called the 5' RACE reads and catalogs CDR3 proteins one per entry, DNA excluded. Listed are 500,000 or so distinct CDR3 sequences; roughly 3.4% falls within the top ten. Sequencing used blood T cells: a sorted CD56 or NKG2C T cell subset, CD4+ or CD8+ T cells, or bulk PBMC T cells (not recorded which). These TCRs come from a man in his late teens or twenties in good health. Both conserved end residues are part of each CDR3. Each record gives: J gene, V gene, CDR3 protein.

TRBJ2-3,TRBV20-1,CSARQGAIADTQYF
TRBJ1-6,TRBV7-6,CAIKDQGQRNSPLHF
TRBJ2-3,TRBV5-5,CASSLGLGTQYF
TRBJ2-1,TRBV29-1,CSVTGVSYNEQFF
TRBJ2-2,TRBV12-3/TRBV12-4,CASSGGGGSGELFF
TRBJ2-7,TRBV6-2/TRBV6-3,CASSRQGGSYEQYF
TRBJ2-7,TRBV2,CASSEDRWGGYEQYF
TRBJ2-7,TRBV5-5,CASSSLAGGYEQYF
TRBJ2-1,TRBV20-1,CSAPNRDRGFYEQFF
TRBJ2-3,TRBV20-1,CSAEALATDTQYF
TRBJ1-1,TRBV10-2,CASRDSGQEAFF
TRBJ2-7,TRBV20-1,CSVSSGSYEQYF
TRBJ2-1,TRBV14,CASTASGRVNEQFF
TRBJ1-2,TRBV29-1,CSGLDGDRGGGYTF
TRBJ1-1,TRBV6-5,CASGPTGRVRAFF
TRBJ2-3,TRBV6-1,CASTLLAGTDTQYF
TRBJ2-1,TRBV10-3,CATTSGRSYNEQFF
TRBJ2-7,TRBV5-1,CASSLGEIGPYEQYF
TRBJ2-1,TRBV5-6,CASSFGDTYYNEQFF
TRBJ2-3,TRBV29-1,CSAYTGVSQYF
TRBJ2-1,TRBV12-3/TRBV12-4,CASSYGRTGGEQFF
TRBJ2-1,TRBV12-3/TRBV12-4,CASSPHSSNEQFF
TRBJ1-6,TRBV12-3/TRBV12-4,CASSPNLAGGNSPLHF
TRBJ2-6,TRBV15,CATSRDLGTGPSGANVLTF
TRBJ2-3,TRBV5-1,CASSLGFGTTDTQYF
TRBJ2-3,TRBV7-6,CASSLGGGSGADTQYF
TRBJ1-1,TRBV20-1,CSARTGGKDTEAFF
TRBJ2-3,TRBV7-8,CASSLGSVLGYF
TRBJ1-6,TRBV29-1,CSVATHEGAPLHF
TRBJ2-1,TRBV7-2,CASSYLQGPNEQFF
TRBJ1-6,TRBV20-1,CSARLKGRGNSPLHF
TRBJ2-5,TRBV6-1,CASFPSDLAKTQYF
TRBJ2-3,TRBV11-2,CASSDGLAGVLDTQYF
TRBJ1-1,TRBV9,CASSVDPPGGARTEAFF
TRBJ1-1,TRBV7-3,CASSLYAGVGNTEAFF
TRBJ2-1,TRBV28,CASSSNLDNEQFF
TRBJ2-7,TRBV10-3,CAISDERTGGNLYEQYF
TRBJ2-3,TRBV24-1,CATGTSTDTQYF
TRBJ2-6,TRBV4-1,CASSLIAGGNSGANVLTF
TRBJ2-1,TRBV7-2,CASSPGTSGSYEQFF
TRBJ2-5,TRBV3-1,CASSQGQGTSHRETQYF
TRBJ2-5,TRBV20-1,CSGFSKQETQYF